The rows below give T cell receptor beta chains drawn from one sample of a study of post-analysis software for immune sequencing data. TCRdb used MiXCR to reprocess the PCR reads, holding one entry per CDR3 protein. Of approximately 660,000 distinct CDR3 sequences detected, roughly three fifths appear once; the ten largest clones hold around 11%. Sequences were obtained from blood. Receptors were obtained from a girl between 2 and 10 years old with multiple sclerosis. Each CDR3 is given with its conserved first and last residue. A D gene is named only where the DNA matches it firmly. The size of a clone is reported for some rows only, either as once, few or many, or as a class for expanded clones.

clone_size: few
j_call: TRBJ2-5
v_call: TRBV29-1
d_call: TRBD1
cdr3_aa: CSGEAPGGGEQYF
cdr3_nt: TGCAGCGGGGAGGCCCCAGGGGGCGGAGAGCAGTACTTC

clone_size: .
j_call: TRBJ1-2
v_call: TRBV5-1
d_call: .
cdr3_aa: CASSLAPGDQGYGYTF
cdr3_nt: TGCGCCAGCAGCTTGGCTCCCGGGGACCAGGGCTATGGCTACACCTTC

clone_size: .
j_call: TRBJ2-4
v_call: TRBV29-1
d_call: .
cdr3_aa: CSVEPAGRENIQYF
cdr3_nt: TGCAGCGTTGAGCCGGCCGGGCGGGAAAACATTCAGTACTTC

clone_size: .
j_call: TRBJ1-3
v_call: TRBV20-1
d_call: TRBD1
cdr3_aa: CSAKGTVSPGNTVYF
cdr3_nt: TGCAGTGCCAAAGGGACAGTGAGCCCTGGAAACACCGTATATTTT

clone_size: .
j_call: TRBJ2-6
v_call: TRBV9
d_call: TRBD1
cdr3_aa: CASTPLGTGHAGANVLTF
cdr3_nt: TGTGCCAGCACCCCACTAGGGACAGGGCACGCTGGGGCCAACGTCCTGACTTTC

clone_size: .
j_call: TRBJ2-1
v_call: TRBV5-6
d_call: TRBD1
cdr3_aa: CASSFRGSTFNEQFF
cdr3_nt: TGTGCCAGCAGCTTCAGGGGGTCCACCTTCAATGAGCAGTTCTTC

clone_size: .
j_call: TRBJ2-1
v_call: TRBV3-1
d_call: TRBD2
cdr3_aa: CASSQDVGLAGGNEQFF
cdr3_nt: TGTGCCAGCAGCCAAGATGTCGGACTAGCGGGAGGCAATGAGCAGTTCTTC

clone_size: .
j_call: TRBJ2-3
v_call: TRBV20-1
d_call: TRBD2
cdr3_aa: CSAGERGDSTDTQYF
cdr3_nt: TGCAGTGCTGGGGAGCGGGGGGATAGCACAGATACGCAGTATTTT

clone_size: .
j_call: TRBJ2-5
v_call: TRBV5-1
d_call: .
cdr3_aa: CASRVSDNQETQYF
cdr3_nt: TGCGCCAGCAGAGTCTCGGACAACCAAGAGACCCAGTACTTC

clone_size: once
j_call: TRBJ2-3
v_call: TRBV5-1
d_call: .
cdr3_aa: CASRSGQLLDTQYF
cdr3_nt: TGCGCCAGCAGATCTGGACAGCTCTTGGATACGCAGTATTTT

clone_size: few
j_call: TRBJ1-1
v_call: TRBV29-1
d_call: .
cdr3_aa: CSVRVTEAFF
cdr3_nt: TGCAGCGTTAGGGTGACTGAAGCTTTCTTT

clone_size: .
j_call: TRBJ1-1
v_call: TRBV7-2
d_call: .
cdr3_aa: CASSLEVMGGTEAFF
cdr3_nt: TGTGCCAGCAGCTTAGAAGTAATGGGTGGCACTGAAGCTTTCTTT

clone_size: .
j_call: TRBJ2-3
v_call: TRBV30
d_call: .
cdr3_aa: CAWSPTRTTDTQYF
cdr3_nt: TGTGCCTGGAGTCCGACCCGGACCACAGATACGCAGTATTTT

clone_size: .
j_call: TRBJ1-1
v_call: TRBV9
d_call: .
cdr3_aa: CASSVEGRMNTEAFF
cdr3_nt: TGTGCCAGCAGCGTAGAGGGCAGGATGAACACTGAAGCTTTCTTT

clone_size: .
j_call: TRBJ2-1
v_call: TRBV7-9
d_call: .
cdr3_aa: CASSRPRSEQFF
cdr3_nt: TGTGCCAGCAGCCGACCTAGATCTGAGCAGTTCTTC

clone_size: .
j_call: TRBJ1-5
v_call: TRBV29-1
d_call: TRBD1
cdr3_aa: CSAATGRNQPQHF
cdr3_nt: TGCAGCGCTGCGACAGGGCGGAATCAGCCCCAGCATTTT

clone_size: few
j_call: TRBJ2-3
v_call: TRBV5-5
d_call: .
cdr3_aa: CASSLLGFTDTQYF
cdr3_nt: TGTGCCAGCAGCTTGTTAGGCTTCACAGATACGCAGTATTTT

clone_size: few
j_call: TRBJ2-1
v_call: TRBV20-1
d_call: .
cdr3_aa: CSTRVVSPDLNEQFF
cdr3_nt: TGCAGTACTAGAGTAGTTAGTCCTGACCTCAATGAGCAGTTCTTC

clone_size: .
j_call: TRBJ2-1
v_call: TRBV10-3
d_call: .
cdr3_aa: CAIRETGTQGEQFF
cdr3_nt: TGTGCCATCAGGGAAACCGGGACCCAGGGTGAGCAGTTCTTC

clone_size: few
j_call: TRBJ2-7
v_call: TRBV20-1
d_call: .
cdr3_aa: CSARDLTGSGYEQYF
cdr3_nt: TGCAGTGCTAGAGATTTGACAGGCTCAGGTTACGAGCAGTACTTC

clone_size: .
j_call: TRBJ2-6
v_call: TRBV11-2
d_call: TRBD1
cdr3_aa: CASSNVRGDRASSGANVLTF
cdr3_nt: TGTGCCAGCAGCAACGTTCGAGGGGACAGGGCGAGCTCTGGGGCCAACGTCCTGACTTTC

clone_size: .
j_call: TRBJ2-3
v_call: TRBV6-4
d_call: TRBD2
cdr3_aa: CASSDSSGGGTDTQYF
cdr3_nt: TGTGCCAGCAGTGACTCTAGCGGGGGAGGCACAGATACGCAGTATTTT

clone_size: .
j_call: TRBJ2-1
v_call: TRBV6-1
d_call: .
cdr3_aa: CASSEFVGQTYNEQFF
cdr3_nt: TGTGCCAGCAGTGAATTCGTCGGGCAAACCTACAATGAGCAGTTCTTC

clone_size: .
j_call: TRBJ1-6
v_call: TRBV3-1
d_call: .
cdr3_aa: CASAASGAANSPLHF
cdr3_nt: TGTGCCAGCGCTGCATCGGGGGCCGCTAATTCACCCCTCCACTTT

clone_size: .
j_call: TRBJ2-1
v_call: TRBV12-3/TRBV12-4
d_call: TRBD1
cdr3_aa: CASRLSGQGYNEQFF
cdr3_nt: TGTGCCAGCCGTCTCTCCGGACAGGGGTACAATGAGCAGTTCTTC

clone_size: .
j_call: TRBJ2-7
v_call: TRBV10-3
d_call: TRBD1
cdr3_aa: CAISGTGTDSYEQYF
cdr3_nt: TGTGCCATCAGTGGGACCGGGACAGACTCCTACGAGCAGTACTTC

clone_size: .
j_call: TRBJ2-1
v_call: TRBV4-2
d_call: TRBD1
cdr3_aa: CASSQEPQQGPNEQFF
cdr3_nt: TGTGCCAGCAGTCAAGAGCCGCAACAGGGGCCCAATGAGCAGTTCTTC

clone_size: once
j_call: TRBJ2-7
v_call: TRBV29-1
d_call: TRBD1
cdr3_aa: CSVRTGLSYGQYF
cdr3_nt: TGCAGCGTTCGGACAGGGCTCTCCTACGGGCAGTACTTC

clone_size: few
j_call: TRBJ2-1
v_call: TRBV10-2
d_call: .
cdr3_aa: CASSEIDSGLYNEQFF
cdr3_nt: TGCGCCAGCAGTGAGATAGATAGCGGATTATACAATGAGCAGTTCTTC

clone_size: .
j_call: TRBJ2-7
v_call: TRBV10-2
d_call: .
cdr3_aa: CASSETGTMGEQYF
cdr3_nt: TGCGCCAGCAGTGAGACAGGGACGATGGGCGAGCAGTACTTC

clone_size: .
j_call: TRBJ2-7
v_call: TRBV20-1
d_call: TRBD2
cdr3_aa: CSAKREGEQYF
cdr3_nt: TGCAGTGCCAAGAGGGAGGGGGAGCAGTACTTC

clone_size: few
j_call: TRBJ2-1
v_call: TRBV29-1
d_call: .
cdr3_aa: CSVDRTTYNEQFF
cdr3_nt: TGCAGCGTTGACCGGACCACTTACAATGAGCAGTTCTTC

clone_size: .
j_call: TRBJ1-4
v_call: TRBV5-5
d_call: .
cdr3_aa: CASSLRTANEKLFF
cdr3_nt: TGTGCCAGCAGCTTGAGGACGGCTAATGAAAAACTGTTTTTT

clone_size: few
j_call: TRBJ2-3
v_call: TRBV7-8
d_call: TRBD1
cdr3_aa: CASSRGTGWADTQYF
cdr3_nt: TGTGCCAGCAGCCGCGGGACAGGCTGGGCCGATACGCAGTATTTT

clone_size: .
j_call: TRBJ1-1
v_call: TRBV5-1
d_call: .
cdr3_aa: CASRLDQGNTEAFF
cdr3_nt: TGCGCCAGCAGGTTGGACCAGGGGAACACTGAAGCTTTCTTT

clone_size: .
j_call: TRBJ2-1
v_call: TRBV30
d_call: TRBD2
cdr3_aa: CAWKLASEQFF
cdr3_nt: TGTGCCTGGAAACTAGCGAGTGAGCAGTTCTTC

clone_size: .
j_call: TRBJ2-7
v_call: TRBV10-3
d_call: .
cdr3_aa: CAISGPDWDEQYF
cdr3_nt: TGTGCCATCAGTGGCCCCGATTGGGACGAGCAGTACTTC

clone_size: once
j_call: TRBJ2-1
v_call: TRBV9
d_call: .
cdr3_aa: CASSVGRYNEQFF
cdr3_nt: TGTGCCAGCAGCGTAGGAAGGTACAATGAGCAGTTCTTC

clone_size: .
j_call: TRBJ2-1
v_call: TRBV28
d_call: .
cdr3_aa: CASSFTSRGNNEQFF
cdr3_nt: TGTGCCAGCAGTTTTACTAGCCGGGGAAACAATGAGCAGTTCTTC

clone_size: .
j_call: TRBJ2-1
v_call: TRBV29-1
d_call: .
cdr3_aa: CSVDWLYNEQFF
cdr3_nt: TGCAGCGTTGATTGGCTTTACAATGAGCAGTTCTTC

clone_size: .
j_call: TRBJ1-2
v_call: TRBV12-3/TRBV12-4
d_call: .
cdr3_aa: CASSLGDLGYGYTF
cdr3_nt: TGTGCCAGCAGTTTAGGGGACCTGGGGTATGGCTACACCTTC

clone_size: .
j_call: TRBJ2-7
v_call: TRBV29-1
d_call: .
cdr3_aa: CSVATRSYEQYF
cdr3_nt: TGCAGCGTCGCGACACGATCCTACGAGCAGTACTTC

clone_size: .
j_call: TRBJ1-1
v_call: TRBV2
d_call: .
cdr3_aa: CASSARHLNTEAFF
cdr3_nt: TGTGCCAGCAGTGCCCGACACCTGAACACTGAAGCTTTCTTT

clone_size: .
j_call: TRBJ2-4
v_call: TRBV28
d_call: .
cdr3_aa: CASSLRGVREFGKNIQYF
cdr3_nt: TGTGCCAGCAGTTTGAGAGGGGTTCGGGAATTTGGCAAAAACATTCAGTACTTC

clone_size: .
j_call: TRBJ2-1
v_call: TRBV5-1
d_call: TRBD2
cdr3_aa: CASSRTSGGNNEQFF
cdr3_nt: TGCGCCAGCAGCCGCACTTCCGGGGGGAACAATGAGCAGTTCTTC

clone_size: .
j_call: TRBJ2-3
v_call: TRBV24-1
d_call: TRBD2
cdr3_aa: CATSDPSGKSRDTQYF
cdr3_nt: TGTGCCACCAGTGATCCTAGCGGGAAGTCGAGGGATACGCAGTATTTT

clone_size: .
j_call: TRBJ2-3
v_call: TRBV6-5
d_call: TRBD1
cdr3_aa: CASRDRGGTDTQYF
cdr3_nt: TGTGCCAGCAGGGACAGGGGTGGAACAGATACGCAGTATTTT

clone_size: few
j_call: TRBJ2-1
v_call: TRBV28
d_call: TRBD2
cdr3_aa: CASTSSGGGLEQFF
cdr3_nt: TGTGCCAGCACCTCTAGCGGGGGGGGACTTGAGCAGTTCTTC

clone_size: .
j_call: TRBJ2-3
v_call: TRBV29-1
d_call: TRBD2
cdr3_aa: CSVLLAGVIDTQYF
cdr3_nt: TGCAGCGTCCTACTAGCGGGAGTTATAGATACGCAGTATTTT

clone_size: .
j_call: TRBJ1-2
v_call: TRBV10-3
d_call: TRBD1
cdr3_aa: CAIRSAGGDGYTF
cdr3_nt: TGTGCCATCAGATCGGCAGGGGGCGATGGCTACACCTTC

clone_size: .
j_call: TRBJ1-1
v_call: TRBV29-1
d_call: .
cdr3_aa: CSVGGSGVSTEAFF
cdr3_nt: TGCAGCGTGGGGGGTTCAGGGGTTTCCACTGAAGCTTTCTTT

clone_size: .
j_call: TRBJ2-5
v_call: TRBV5-8
d_call: .
cdr3_aa: CASSLAPREETQYF
cdr3_nt: TGTGCCAGCAGCTTGGCCCCTAGGGAAGAGACCCAGTACTTC

clone_size: .
j_call: TRBJ2-1
v_call: TRBV20-1
d_call: TRBD1
cdr3_aa: CSARGGQGADNEQFF
cdr3_nt: TGCAGTGCTAGAGGCGGACAGGGGGCTGATAATGAGCAGTTCTTC

clone_size: .
j_call: TRBJ2-5
v_call: TRBV29-1
d_call: TRBD1
cdr3_aa: CSVGGTAKETQYF
cdr3_nt: TGCAGCGTTGGTGGGACAGCTAAAGAGACCCAGTACTTC

clone_size: .
j_call: TRBJ2-7
v_call: TRBV2
d_call: .
cdr3_aa: CASSAKRDITHEQYF
cdr3_nt: TGTGCCAGCAGTGCAAAAAGGGACATCACCCACGAGCAGTACTTC

clone_size: .
j_call: TRBJ1-1
v_call: TRBV7-9
d_call: .
cdr3_aa: CASSLHGAQSNTEAFF
cdr3_nt: TGTGCCAGCAGCTTACACGGAGCCCAATCGAACACTGAAGCTTTCTTT

clone_size: few
j_call: TRBJ1-2
v_call: TRBV7-2
d_call: .
cdr3_aa: CASSSQMDGYTF
cdr3_nt: TGTGCCAGCAGCTCTCAGATGGATGGCTACACCTTC

clone_size: few
j_call: TRBJ2-1
v_call: TRBV20-1
d_call: TRBD2
cdr3_aa: CSARTLAGGPGEQFF
cdr3_nt: TGCAGTGCTAGGACACTAGCGGGAGGGCCAGGCGAGCAGTTCTTC

clone_size: .
j_call: TRBJ1-5
v_call: TRBV6-5
d_call: TRBD1
cdr3_aa: CASSYGRGQHQPQHF
cdr3_nt: TGTGCCAGCAGTTACGGCAGGGGGCAACATCAGCCCCAGCATTTT

clone_size: .
j_call: TRBJ2-3
v_call: TRBV2
d_call: .
cdr3_aa: CASSSEGGTTDTQYF
cdr3_nt: TGTGCCAGCAGTAGTGAGGGCGGGACTACAGATACGCAGTATTTT